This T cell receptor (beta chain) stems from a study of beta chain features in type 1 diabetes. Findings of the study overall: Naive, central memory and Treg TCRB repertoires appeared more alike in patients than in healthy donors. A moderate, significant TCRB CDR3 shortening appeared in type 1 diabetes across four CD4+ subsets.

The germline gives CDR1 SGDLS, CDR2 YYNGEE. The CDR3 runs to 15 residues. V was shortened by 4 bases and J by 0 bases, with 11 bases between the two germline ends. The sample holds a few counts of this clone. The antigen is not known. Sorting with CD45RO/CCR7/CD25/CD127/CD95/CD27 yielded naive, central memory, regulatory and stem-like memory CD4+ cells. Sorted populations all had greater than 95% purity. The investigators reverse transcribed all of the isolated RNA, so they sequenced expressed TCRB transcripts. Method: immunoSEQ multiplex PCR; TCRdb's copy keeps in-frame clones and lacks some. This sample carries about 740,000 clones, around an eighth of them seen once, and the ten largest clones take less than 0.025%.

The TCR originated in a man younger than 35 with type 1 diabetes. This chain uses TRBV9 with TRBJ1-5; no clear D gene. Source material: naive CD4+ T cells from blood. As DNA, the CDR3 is TGTGCCAGCAGCTCCTACAGAGATAGCAATCAGCCCCAGCATTTT. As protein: CASSSYRDSNQPQHF.